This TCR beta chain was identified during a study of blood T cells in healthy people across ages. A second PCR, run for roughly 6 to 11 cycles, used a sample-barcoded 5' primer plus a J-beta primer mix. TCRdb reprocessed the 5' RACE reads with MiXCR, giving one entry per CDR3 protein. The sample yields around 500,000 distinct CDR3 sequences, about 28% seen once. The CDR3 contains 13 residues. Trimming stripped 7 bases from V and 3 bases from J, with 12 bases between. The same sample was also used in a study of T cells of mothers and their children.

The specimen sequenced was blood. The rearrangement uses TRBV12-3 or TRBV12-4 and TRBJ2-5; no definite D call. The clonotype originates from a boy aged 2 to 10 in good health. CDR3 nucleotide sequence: TGTGCCAGCACCCCTCAGTTGAAAGAGACCCAGTACTTC. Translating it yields CASTPQLKETQYF.